This TCR beta chain was sequenced in a study of technical replicates of blood from a few donors listed by TCRdb under 2017. V loses 0 bases of germline sequence and J loses 0 bases, and the interval between the two ends is 6 bases. CDR1 and CDR2 were assigned from the germline V gene (reference sequence) as LNHDA and SQIVND. The CDR3 has 15 amino acids, counting the end cysteine and phenylalanine. CDR3 DNA only is kept here, 45 bases in frame from base 1. Libraries were constructed by the immunoSEQ multiplex PCR assay. The table comes from immuneACCESS by way of TCRdb, which keeps in-frame sequences with V and J called. Part of the clones is missing from these tables; in studies checked, under half for an unresolved V gene and the rest for unknown reasons. The sample includes fewer than 90,000 clones, with roughly 90% observed a single time. 0.35% to 0.45% of the sample is held by the ten biggest clonotypes.

With respect to this clone: Which antigen it targets is not known. Per-nucleotide qualities are absent, and no much larger clonotype sits a single base away.

The sequence came from a human donor in good health. The sequencing input was T cells isolated from PBMCs. Recombination linked TRBV19 to TRBJ1-5; tentative D gene TRBD1, with 5 bases matching. Here the CDR3 is given as CASSIEGLSNQPQHF. The DNA sequence is TGTGCCAGTAGTATAGAGGGACTTAGCAATCAGCCCCAGCATTTT.